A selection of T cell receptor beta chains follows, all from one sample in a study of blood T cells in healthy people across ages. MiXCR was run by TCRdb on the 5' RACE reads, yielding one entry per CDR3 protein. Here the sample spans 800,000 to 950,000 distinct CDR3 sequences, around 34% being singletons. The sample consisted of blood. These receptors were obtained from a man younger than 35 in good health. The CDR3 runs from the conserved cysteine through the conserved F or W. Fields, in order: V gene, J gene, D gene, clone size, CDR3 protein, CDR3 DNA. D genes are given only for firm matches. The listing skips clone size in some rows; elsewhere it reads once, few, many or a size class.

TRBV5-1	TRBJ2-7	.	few	CASSLGSRSSYNEQYF	TGCGCCAGCAGCTTGGGAAGCCGGAGCTCCTACAATGAGCAGTACTTC
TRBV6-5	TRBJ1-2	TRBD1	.	CATVILHGVGTALDGYTF	TGTGCCACCGTTATCCTGCATGGGGTAGGGACAGCTTTAGATGGCTACACCTTC
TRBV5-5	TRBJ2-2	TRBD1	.	CASSWRAGGETGELFF	TGTGCCAGCAGCTGGAGGGCAGGGGGCGAGACCGGGGAGCTGTTTTTT
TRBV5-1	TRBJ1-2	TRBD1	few	CASSSTQGDGYTF	TGCGCCAGCAGCTCCACCCAGGGGGATGGCTACACCTTC
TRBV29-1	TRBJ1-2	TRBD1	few	CSVEVPRTGVFNYGYTF	TGCAGCGTTGAAGTGCCCCGAACAGGGGTGTTCAACTATGGCTACACCTTC
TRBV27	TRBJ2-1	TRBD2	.	CASRGTSTNEQFF	TGTGCCAGCAGGGGGACTAGTACCAATGAGCAGTTCTTC
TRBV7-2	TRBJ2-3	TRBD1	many	CASSTGTASSTDTQYF	TGTGCCAGCAGCACTGGGACAGCTTCTAGCACAGATACGCAGTATTTT
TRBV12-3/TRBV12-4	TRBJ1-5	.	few	CASSFGTNNQPQHF	TGTGCCAGCAGTTTCGGCACTAACAATCAGCCCCAGCATTTT
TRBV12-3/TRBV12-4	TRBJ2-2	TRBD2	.	CASTRLAGVTSTGELFF	TGTGCCAGCACCCGACTAGCGGGTGTCACGAGCACCGGGGAGCTGTTTTTT
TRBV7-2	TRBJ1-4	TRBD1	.	CASSLGTGKLFF	TGTGCCAGCAGCCTAGGGACAGGAAAACTGTTTTTT
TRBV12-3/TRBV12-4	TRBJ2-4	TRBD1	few	CASSLTGSVQYF	TGTGCCAGCAGTCTGACAGGGAGCGTTCAGTACTTC
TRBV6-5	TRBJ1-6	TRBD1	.	CASNQGGTGSPLHF	TGTGCCAGCAACCAAGGGGGGACAGGATCACCCCTCCACTTT
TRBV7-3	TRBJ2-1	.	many	CASSSRSYNEQFF	TGTGCCAGCAGCTCAAGATCCTACAATGAGCAGTTCTTC
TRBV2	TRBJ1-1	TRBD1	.	CASRGQGMDTEAFF	TGTGCCAGCAGGGGACAGGGGATGGACACTGAAGCTTTCTTT
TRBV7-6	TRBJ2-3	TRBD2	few	CASSLPGGGGTDTQYF	TGTGCCAGCAGCTTACCGGGCGGGGGGGGCACAGATACGCAGTATTTT
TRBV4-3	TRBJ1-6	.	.	CASSQDRGGPSSYNSPLHF	TGCGCCAGCAGCCAAGATCGGGGGGGGCCCAGCTCCTATAATTCACCCCTCCACTTT
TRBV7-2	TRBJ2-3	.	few	CASSLPLQGPSTDTQYF	TGTGCCAGCAGCCTTCCACTTCAAGGACCTAGCACAGATACGCAGTATTTT
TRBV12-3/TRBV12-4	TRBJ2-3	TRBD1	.	CASSIWDSADTEYF	TGTGCCAGCAGTATATGGGACAGCGCAGATACGGAGTATTTT
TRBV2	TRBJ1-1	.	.	CASIRGWGTEAFF	TGTGCCAGCATAAGGGGCTGGGGAACTGAAGCTTTCTTT
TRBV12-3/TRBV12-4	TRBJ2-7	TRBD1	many	CASSYNRGEQYF	TGTGCCAGCAGTTACAACAGGGGCGAGCAGTACTTC
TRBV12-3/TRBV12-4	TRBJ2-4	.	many	CASSFRTDVAKNIQYF	TGTGCCAGCAGTTTCAGGACAGATGTAGCCAAAAACATTCAGTACTTC
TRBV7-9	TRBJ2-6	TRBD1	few	CASSFPDRGQSGANVLTF	TGTGCCAGCAGCTTCCCGGACAGGGGGCAATCTGGGGCCAACGTCCTGACTTTC
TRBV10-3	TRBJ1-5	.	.	CATTPGVNQPQHF	TGTGCCACCACGCCGGGGGTCAATCAGCCCCAGCATTTT
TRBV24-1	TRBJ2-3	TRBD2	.	CATSDPGAGGTDTQYF	TGTGCCACCAGTGACCCCGGAGCGGGAGGCACAGATACGCAGTATTTT
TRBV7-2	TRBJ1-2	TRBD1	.	CASSSSRGLDYGYTF	TGTGCCAGCAGCTCGAGCAGGGGGCTGGACTATGGCTACACCTTC
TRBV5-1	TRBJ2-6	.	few	CASSPGLKGPGANVLTF	TGCGCCAGCAGCCCGGGCCTAAAAGGCCCTGGGGCCAACGTCCTGACTTTC
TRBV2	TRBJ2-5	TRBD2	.	CASTLTSGYQETQYF	TGTGCCAGCACCTTAACTAGCGGGTACCAAGAGACCCAGTACTTC
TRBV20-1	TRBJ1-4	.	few	CSARGLGSNEKLFF	TGCAGTGCTAGGGGGCTGGGCTCTAATGAAAAACTGTTTTTT
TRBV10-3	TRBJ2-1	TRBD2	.	CAIRLAGEDNEQFF	TGTGCCATCCGGCTAGCGGGAGAGGACAATGAGCAGTTCTTC
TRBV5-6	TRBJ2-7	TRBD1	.	CASSLGTGVAYNEQYF	TGTGCCAGCAGCTTGGGTACAGGGGTGGCGTACAATGAGCAGTACTTC
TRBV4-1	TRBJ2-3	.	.	CASSQRGITDTQYF	TGCGCCAGCAGCCAACGGGGGATCACAGATACGCAGTATTTT
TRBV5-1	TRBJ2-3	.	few	CASSRTDSSDTQYF	TGCGCCAGCAGCCGGACGGACAGCTCAGATACGCAGTATTTT
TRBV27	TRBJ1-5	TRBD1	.	CASSFSGQGSNQPQHF	TGTGCCAGCAGTTTCTCCGGACAGGGGAGCAATCAGCCCCAGCATTTT
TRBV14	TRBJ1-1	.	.	CASSPRDRFLAFF	TGTGCCAGCAGCCCCCGAGACAGGTTCTTGGCTTTCTTT
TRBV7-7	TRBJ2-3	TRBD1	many	CASRPPGTGGTDTQYF	TGTGCTAGCAGACCCCCCGGGACAGGGGGCACAGATACGCAGTATTTT
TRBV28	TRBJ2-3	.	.	CASSFSTTGDSTDTQYF	TGTGCCAGCAGTTTTTCCACGACAGGAGACAGCACAGATACGCAGTATTTT
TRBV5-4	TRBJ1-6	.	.	CASSFRGNNSPLHF	TGTGCCAGCAGCTTCCGGGGGAATAATTCACCCCTCCACTTT
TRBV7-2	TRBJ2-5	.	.	CASSMGMGIGQETQYF	TGTGCCAGCAGCATGGGCATGGGGATTGGGCAAGAGACCCAGTACTTC
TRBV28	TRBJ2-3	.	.	CASSLKVARRADTQYF	TGTGCCAGCAGTTTAAAGGTGGCTAGACGGGCAGATACGCAGTATTTT
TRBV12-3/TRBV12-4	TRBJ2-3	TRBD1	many	CASIPGQSSTDTQYF	TGTGCCAGCATTCCGGGACAGTCTAGCACAGATACGCAGTATTTT
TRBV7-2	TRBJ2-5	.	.	CASSLAIRGYETQYF	TGTGCCAGCAGCTTAGCCATCAGGGGTTACGAGACCCAGTACTTC
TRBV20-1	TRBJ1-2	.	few	CSARDLSDWSYTF	TGCAGTGCTAGAGATCTTTCGGACTGGAGCTACACCTTC
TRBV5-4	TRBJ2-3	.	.	CASSAAWARDTQYF	TGTGCCAGCAGCGCGGCCTGGGCAAGGGATACGCAGTATTTT
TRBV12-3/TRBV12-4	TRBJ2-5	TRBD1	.	CASSPGTEGNEQYF	TGTGCCAGCAGCCCGGGGACAGAGGGAAATGAGCAGTACTTC
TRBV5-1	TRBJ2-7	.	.	CASSWTPSSYNEQYF	TGCGCCAGCAGCTGGACACCTAGCTCCTACAATGAGCAGTACTTC
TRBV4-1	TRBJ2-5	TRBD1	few	CASSRGTGLETQYF	TGCGCCAGCAGCCGAGGGACAGGGTTAGAGACCCAGTACTTC
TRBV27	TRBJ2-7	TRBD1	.	CASRGDSEEQYF	TGTGCCAGCAGGGGGGACAGTGAGGAGCAGTACTTC
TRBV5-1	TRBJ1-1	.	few	CASSISGLNTEAFF	TGCGCCAGCAGCATCTCGGGGCTGAACACTGAAGCTTTCTTT
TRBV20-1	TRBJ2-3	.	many	CSARDLRDSLSTDTQYF	TGCAGTGCTAGAGATCTGCGGGACTCCTTAAGCACAGATACGCAGTATTTT
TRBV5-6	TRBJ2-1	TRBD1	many	CASSLGTGVAEQFF	TGTGCCAGCAGCTTGGGTACAGGGGTGGCTGAGCAGTTCTTC
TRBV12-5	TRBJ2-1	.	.	CARGSYSEQFF	TGTGCTAGGGGATCATACAGTGAGCAGTTCTTC
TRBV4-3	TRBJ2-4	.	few	CASSLGGIGNIQYF	TGCGCCAGCAGCCTAGGGGGGATAGGAAACATTCAGTACTTC
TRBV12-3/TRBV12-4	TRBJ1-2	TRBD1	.	CASSSHGDRFGYTF	TGTGCCAGCAGCTCCCATGGGGACAGGTTTGGCTACACCTTC
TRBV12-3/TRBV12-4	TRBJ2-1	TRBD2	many	CASSPTSGGADNEQFF	TGTGCCAGCAGTCCAACTAGCGGGGGGGCTGACAATGAGCAGTTCTTC
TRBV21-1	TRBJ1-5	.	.	CASSNFSYSNQPQHF	TGTGCCAGCAGCAATTTCAGCTATAGCAATCAGCCCCAGCATTTT